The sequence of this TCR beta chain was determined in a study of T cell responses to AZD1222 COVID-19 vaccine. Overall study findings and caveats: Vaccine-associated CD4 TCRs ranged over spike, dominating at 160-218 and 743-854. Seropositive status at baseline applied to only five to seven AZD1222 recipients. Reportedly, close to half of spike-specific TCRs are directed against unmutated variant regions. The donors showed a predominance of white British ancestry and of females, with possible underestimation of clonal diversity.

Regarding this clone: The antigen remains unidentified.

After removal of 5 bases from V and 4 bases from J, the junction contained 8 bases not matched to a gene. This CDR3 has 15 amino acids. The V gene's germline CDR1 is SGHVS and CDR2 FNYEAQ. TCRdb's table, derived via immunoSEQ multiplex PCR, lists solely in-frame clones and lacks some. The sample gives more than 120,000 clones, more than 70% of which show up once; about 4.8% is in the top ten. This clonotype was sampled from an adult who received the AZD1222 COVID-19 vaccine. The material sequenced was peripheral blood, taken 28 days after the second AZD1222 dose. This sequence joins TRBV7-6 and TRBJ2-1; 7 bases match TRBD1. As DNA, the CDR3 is TGTGCCAGCAGCCAGACCGACAGGGTTTACAATGAGCAGTTCTTC. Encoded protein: CASSQTDRVYNEQFF. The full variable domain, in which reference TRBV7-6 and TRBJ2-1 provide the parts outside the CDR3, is GAGVSQSPRYKVTKRGQDVALRCDPISGHVSLYWYRQALGQGPEFLTYFNYEAQQDKSGLPNDRFSAERPEGSISTLTIQRTEQRDSAMYRCASSQTDRVYNEQFFGPGTRLTVL.